This TCR beta chain stems from a study of radiation and T cells in renal cell carcinoma. This CDR3 region has 15 residues. CDR1 is SGHRS and CDR2 is YFSETQ in the germline V gene. J gave up 7 bases and V 3 bases, and 4 bases lay outside the gene matches. Time point noted: blood 4 weeks post-SBRT, at nephrectomy. Treatment in this sample: 15 Gy SBRT to primary tumor, nephrectomy 4 weeks later. Nephrectomy followed 15 Gy stereotactic body radiation by 4 weeks. This renal cell carcinoma was of the clear cell type. Repertoires were generated with immunoSEQ multiplex PCR, while TCRdb's copy carries only in-frame clones and drops some. The table includes 140,000 or so clones, less than 90% detected once.

The TCR originated in a woman between 50 and 59 years old with renal cell carcinoma. The chain links TRBV5-1 to TRBJ2-1, with 13 nucleotides matching TRBD2. Sequences were derived from blood, sampled from a patient whose treatment included radiotherapy and nephrectomy. The CDR3 sequence is CASSSGTSGNNEQFF. The CDR3 nucleotides are TGCGCCAGCAGCTCCGGGACTAGCGGGAATAATGAGCAGTTCTTC.